These T cell receptor beta chains were read from a single sample in a study of T cells after yellow fever vaccination. TCRdb re-analysed the 5' RACE reads in MiXCR, keeping a single row per CDR3 protein. The sample holds 550,000 to 750,000 distinct CDR3 sequences, roughly 12% seen once. The specimen was PBMCs, collected on the day of the yellow fever booster vaccination. The receptors come from a young man who received the YFV17D yellow fever vaccine. Both conserved end residues are trimmed from each CDR3.

V	J	CDR3
TRBV6-2/TRBV6-3	TRBJ2-5	ASSNALLETQY
TRBV15	TRBJ2-2	ATSRGSELGELF
TRBV2	TRBJ2-1	ASSEERGEQF
TRBV7-2	TRBJ2-3	ASTPGAGGTDTQY
TRBV29-1	TRBJ2-7	SVSDGTYEQY
TRBV7-9	TRBJ2-1	ASRQRPPNEQF
TRBV6-1	TRBJ2-1	AAQGQGLYNEQF
TRBV5-1	TRBJ1-1	ASSAQGPQTLEAF
TRBV7-2	TRBJ2-5	ASSLGQSETQY
TRBV12-3/TRBV12-4	TRBJ2-7	ASKGSPYEQY
TRBV7-2	TRBJ2-7	ASRASTSFAYEQY
TRBV12-3/TRBV12-4	TRBJ2-2	ASSLGLTNTGELF
TRBV7-2	TRBJ1-6	ASSLHAGGMNSPLH
TRBV7-3	TRBJ2-1	ASSLSRGAGARF
TRBV7-3	TRBJ1-2	ASSLTAGGGYGYT
TRBV7-9	TRBJ2-7	ASSSTPLTYEQY
TRBV20-1	TRBJ2-7	SARGVLAANYEQY
TRBV2	TRBJ2-3	ASTGLAGGDTQY
TRBV5-6	TRBJ2-6	MTGLSGANVLT
TRBV6-1	TRBJ1-1	ASSGHSDEAF
TRBV20-1	TRBJ2-1	CARDLSSGSWAYNEQF
TRBV6-5	TRBJ2-5	ASSSSGAEKETQY
TRBV5-4	TRBJ2-3	ASSLRLAGTDTQY
TRBV7-6	TRBJ2-5	ASSLLRASQETQY
TRBV6-5	TRBJ1-1	ASSYDRTNTEAF
TRBV27	TRBJ2-3	ASSAAATDTQY
TRBV7-2	TRBJ2-5	ASSLRVSETQY